This passage covers 24 T cell receptor beta chains from one sample sequenced in a study of T cell changes during pregnancy in multiple sclerosis. TCRdb's copy holds only in-frame clones and misses some; the assay was immunoSEQ multiplex PCR. The sample holds some 70,000 clones; 91% are singletons and the top ten take 2.3%. Sample: peripheral blood, taken in the first trimester of pregnancy. These TCRs come from a female donor with multiple sclerosis, enrolled in a pregnancy study.

The rearrangement joins TRBV7-2 to TRBJ2-2, with 8 bases lining up with TRBD1. This CDR3 is 17 amino acids long. Germline CDR1 SGHTA, CDR2 FQGNSA. Unmatched junction bases numbered 7, after V lost 1 base and J lost 3 bases. In nucleotides, the CDR3 is TGTGCCAGCAGCTTAGTTGACAGGGGAGCCTACACCGGGGAGCTGTTTTTT. Translated, it gives CASSLVDRGAYTGELFF. Full variable domain (remainder filled in from reference TRBV7-2 and TRBJ2-2): GAGVSQSPSNKVTEKGKDVELRCDPISGHTALYWYRQSLGQGLEFLIYFQGNSAPDKSGLPSDRFSAERTGGSVSTLTIQRTQQEDSAVYLCASSLVDRGAYTGELFFGEGSRLTVL.

The sample holds one count of this clone. In DNA form, the CDR3 reads TGTGCCAGCTCACCACGGACAGGGAACATGAACACTGAAGCTTTCTTT. Translated, it gives CASSPRTGNMNTEAFF. This rearrangement joins TRBV18 to TRBJ1-1, with 8 bases fitting TRBD1. Trimming took 1 base from V and 0 from J; bases not matched to a gene: 4. CDR3 length: 16 residues. CDR1 and CDR2 from the germline V gene are KGHSH and LQKENI. Using reference TRBV18 and TRBJ1-1 for the parts outside the CDR3, the full variable domain is NAGVMQNPRHLVRRRGQEARLRCSPMKGHSHVYWYRQLPEEGLKFMVYLQKENIIDESGMPKERFSAEFPKEGPSILRIQQVVRGDSAAYFCASSPRTGNMNTEAFFGQGTRLTVV.

The chain employs TRBV5-1 and TRBJ2-7; 8 positions match TRBD1. J gave up 3 bases and V 0 bases, and 5 bases lay outside the gene matches. The V gene's germline CDR1 is SGHRS and CDR2 YFSETQ. The CDR3 totals 15 residues. Written as DNA, the CDR3 is TGCGCCAGCAGCTTGGTGGTCGGACAGGGCTACGAGCAGTACTTC. This codes for CASSLVVGQGYEQYF.

The gene calls are TRBV6-5 and TRBJ2-1, with 7 positions matching TRBD1. V shed 4 bases, J shed 8 bases, and the junction held 8 bases outside the gene matches. CDR3 size: 14 residues. Germline loops: CDR1 MNHEY, CDR2 SVGAGI. The DNA of the CDR3 is TGTGCCAGCAGTTTGGTACAGGGGCGCGATGAGCAGTTCTTC. This translates into CASSLVQGRDEQFF.

The genes are TRBV7-9 and TRBJ2-5, with TRBD2 matching over 8 bases. Germline values: CDR1 SEHNR, CDR2 FQNEAQ (reference sequence). This CDR3 is 14 amino acids long. With V trimmed by 1 base and J by 3 bases, 1 base remained unmatched. This CDR3 is CASSLGSGKETQYF. Written as DNA, the CDR3 is TGTGCCAGCAGCTTAGGTAGCGGGAAAGAGACCCAGTACTTC.

The rearrangement links TRBV7-8 to TRBJ1-2, with 7 bases fitting TRBD1. Germline trimming cut 8 bases from V and 3 bases from J; bases unmatched to any gene: 12. The CDR3 runs to 15 residues. Germline V gene data show CDR1 as SGHVS and CDR2 as FQNEAQ. The CDR3 is CASSVTGVGDYGYTF. For the CDR3, the DNA is TGTGCCAGCTCTGTAACAGGGGTCGGTGACTATGGCTACACCTTC. Filled out from reference TRBV7-8 and TRBJ1-2, the complete variable domain reads GAGVSQSPRYKVAKRGQDVALRCDPISGHVSLFWYQQALGQGPEFLTYFQNEAQLDKSGLPSDRFFAERPEGSVSTLKIQRTQQEDSAVYLCASSVTGVGDYGYTFGSGTRLTVV.

The chain links TRBV19 to TRBJ2-2; D is possibly TRBD1 (5 bases). V was clipped by 3 bases and J by 4 bases, with 18 bases between them. In germline, CDR1 is LNHDA, CDR2 SQIVND (reference sequence). CDR3 length: 17 amino acids. CDR3 in amino acids: CASSMGWAGSTTGELFF. The CDR3 coding sequence is TGTGCCAGTAGTATGGGATGGGCAGGGTCGACCACCGGGGAGCTGTTTTTT.

The chain employs TRBV9 and TRBJ2-7; D perhaps matches TRBD1 (6 bases). Trimming cost V 0 bases and J 6 bases, with 7 bases left between them. CDR1 is SGDLS and CDR2 is YYNGEE in the germline V gene. This CDR3 comprises 12 residues. The CDR3 here is CASSVEGGEQYF. In nucleotides, the CDR3 is TGTGCCAGCAGCGTAGAAGGGGGCGAGCAGTACTTC.

The J gene is TRBJ1-2, the V gene TRBV30; TRBD1 matches at 9 bases. Germline V gives CDR1 GTSNPN, CDR2 SVGIG (reference sequence). This CDR3 is built from 13 residues. Unmatched junction bases numbered 6, after V lost 2 bases and J lost 8 bases. CDR3 in amino acids: CAWSPQGAGGYTF. The CDR3 DNA reads TGTGCCTGGAGTCCACAGGGGGCGGGCGGCTACACCTTC.

The chain couples TRBV7-9 to TRBJ2-1, with a tentative D call TRBD1 (5 bases). CDR1 is SEHNR and CDR2 is FQNEAQ in the germline V gene (reference sequence). V shed 3 bases and J shed 5 bases, with 14 bases lying between them. This CDR3 is 15 amino acids long. CDR3 loop: CASSFKGLQNNEQFF. In DNA form, the CDR3 reads TGTGCCAGCAGCTTTAAGGGGTTGCAGAACAATGAGCAGTTCTTC.

The chain links TRBV9 to TRBJ2-1, with D perhaps matching TRBD1 (5 bases). CDR1 SGDLS and CDR2 YYNGEE come from the germline V gene. The germline V and J ends were trimmed by 2 bases and 8 bases, with 20 bases remaining between them. CDR3 size: 16 residues. CDR3 nucleotide sequence: TGTGCCAGCAGCGTTAAGGGGCTCTCAACCGGCGATGAGCAGTTCTTC. It is translated as CASSVKGLSTGDEQFF.

V usage is TRBV27 and J usage is TRBJ2-1; D is perhaps TRBD1 (6 bases). CDR1 and CDR2 (germline): MNHEY, SMNVEV (reference sequence). V lost 0 bases and J 7 bases, leaving 7 bases between the germline ends. The CDR3 is 13 amino acids. In DNA, the CDR3 is TGTGCCAGCAGTTTATCGGGGACAAATGAGCAGTTCTTC. It is translated as CASSLSGTNEQFF.

This chain uses TRBV9 with TRBJ1-1, with 7 bases identical to TRBD1. This CDR3 region has 13 residues. Germline V gene sequence: CDR1 SGDLS, CDR2 YYNGEE. The V and J ends lost 8 bases and 1 base, in that order; junction bases with no gene match: 5. The CDR3 spells CASAGGTNTEAFF. DNA of the CDR3: TGTGCCAGTGCAGGGGGGACGAACACTGAAGCTTTCTTT.

The rearrangement uses TRBV19 and TRBJ2-5; D might be TRBD1 (6 bases). With 8 bases removed from V and 1 base from J, the gap between germline ends came to 11 bases. The germline CDR1 and CDR2 sequences are LNHDA and SQIVND (reference sequence). This CDR3 contains 13 residues. CDR3 in DNA: TGTGCCAGTGCCACGACAGGCCAAGAGACCCAGTACTTC. Its protein product is CASATTGQETQYF.

The chain combines TRBV14 with TRBJ2-7; 10 bases fit TRBD2. The germline V gene encodes CDR1 SGHDN and CDR2 FVKESK. This CDR3 is 13 amino acids long. The V gene end was trimmed by 5 bases and the J gene end by 4 bases; junction bases not matched to a gene: 2. The CDR3 loop reads CASSLAGGYEQYF. In nucleotides, the CDR3 is TGTGCCAGCAGCTTAGCGGGAGGTTACGAGCAGTACTTC. Filled out from reference TRBV14 and TRBJ2-7, the complete variable domain reads EAGVTQFPSHSVIEKGQTVTLRCDPISGHDNLYWYRRVMGKEIKFLLHFVKESKQDESGMPNNRFLAERTGGTYSTLKVQPAELEDSGVYFCASSLAGGYEQYFGPGTRLTVT.

This clone has only a few counts. This chain connects TRBV18 to TRBJ1-4, with no clear D. The CDR3 spans 13 residues. V shed 2 bases and J shed 8 bases, with 9 bases lying between them. Germline CDR1 and CDR2: KGHSH and LQKENI. As DNA, the CDR3 is TGTGCCAGCTCACCAGGGGAGGGCGAAAAACTGTTTTTT. Its translation is CASSPGEGEKLFF.

The chain couples TRBV28 to TRBJ2-1; 8 bases are shared with TRBD2. The CDR3 runs to 16 residues. The germline gives CDR1 MDHEN, CDR2 SYDVKM. Losses at the gene ends were 4 bases for V and 2 bases for J; bases not matched to a gene: 7. The CDR3 DNA is TGTGCCAGCAGTTCGCTGGGGGGACTAGCCTACAATGAGCAGTTCTTC. It translates to CASSSLGGLAYNEQFF.

J is TRBJ1-5 and V is TRBV2; D remains unclear. This CDR3 contains 14 residues. The germline CDR1 and CDR2 sequences are SNHLY and FYNNEI. V gave up 5 bases and J gave up 0 bases, with 8 bases separating them. The CDR3 DNA is TGTGCCAGCAGTCCAACTCCTAGCAATCAGCCCCAGCATTTT. It yields the protein CASSPTPSNQPQHF.

V and J are TRBV19 and TRBJ1-5; no clear D. The CDR3 totals 13 residues. Germline lookup yields CDR1 LNHDA and CDR2 SQIVND (reference sequence). V lost 9 bases and J lost 2, with 11 bases in between. The DNA for the CDR3 is TGTGCCAGAAAAGAGGAGGGCAATCAGCCCCAGCATTTT. It specifies CARKEEGNQPQHF.

V is TRBV27 and J is TRBJ1-1; weak D call: TRBD1 (6 bases). The germline V gene encodes CDR1 MNHEY and CDR2 SMNVEV (reference sequence). This CDR3 spans 15 amino acids. Trimming took 2 bases from V and 4 from J, leaving 14 bases between them. CDR3 region: CASSLGTSPGTEAFF. In DNA form, the CDR3 reads TGTGCCAGCAGTTTAGGGACATCTCCTGGCACTGAAGCTTTCTTT.

V usage is TRBV30 and J usage is TRBJ2-3, with 8 bases aligning to TRBD2. The CDR3 has 16 amino acids. Trimming cost V 0 bases and J 2 bases; bases outside gene matches: 7. Germline-derived CDR1 and CDR2 are GTSNPN and SVGIG (reference sequence). DNA of the CDR3: TGTGCCTGGAGTGTACCCAGCGGGGGCACCACAGATACGCAGTATTTT. Its translation: CAWSVPSGGTTDTQYF. The complete variable domain, with remaining parts taken from reference TRBV30 and TRBJ2-3, reads SQTIHQWPATLVQPVGSPLSLECTVEGTSNPNLYWYRQAAGRGLQLLFYSVGIGQISSEVPQNLSASRPQDRQFILSSKKLLLSDSGFYLCAWSVPSGGTTDTQYFGPGTRLTVL.

The chain uses TRBV10-3 and TRBJ2-7; 7 nucleotides align to TRBD2. CDR1 and CDR2 from the germline V gene are ENHRY and SYGVKD. The CDR3 runs to 13 residues. Germline trimming cut 10 bases from V and 2 bases from J; bases unmatched to any gene: 8. The CDR3 loop is CATGEGRTYEQYF. CDR3 DNA sequence: TGTGCCACCGGGGAGGGGCGAACCTACGAGCAGTACTTC.

The rearrangement links TRBV6-5 to TRBJ1-1; 7 bases map to TRBD1. CDR1 is MNHEY, CDR2 SVGAGI, per germline. The CDR3 is made up of 15 amino acids. J lost 2 bases, V lost 3 bases, and 6 bases had no gene match. The CDR3 nucleotides are TGTGCCAGCAGTTATACAGGGGTCGGAAACACTGAAGCTTTCTTT. Protein product: CASSYTGVGNTEAFF.

The chain links TRBV6-1 to TRBJ2-5; D remains unclear. Germline assignment: CDR1 MNHNS and CDR2 SASEGT. There are 16 residues in the CDR3. The V gene lost 4 bases and the J gene lost 0 bases, with 15 bases spanning the gap. CDR3 bases: TGTGCCAGCAGTGCCTTAACCGGGTCCGACCAAGAGACCCAGTACTTC. This sequence encodes CASSALTGSDQETQYF.